This TCR beta chain was recovered during a study of blood T cell repertoires in COVID-19. Germline V lookup: CDR1 LGHDT, CDR2 YNNKEL (reference sequence). This CDR3 has 12 amino acids. Deletions cut 1 base from V and 10 bases from J, with 10 bases between. Sequenced by immunoSEQ multiplex PCR; TCRdb stores in-frame clones only, minus some. The sample has hundreds of thousands of clones, approximately 87% seen once. The gene calls are TRBV3-1 (or the pseudogene TRBV3-2) and TRBJ1-1; D call uncertain. Sequenced sample: peripheral blood. The sequence was obtained from a man in his 60s who had recovered from COVID-19. The chain's CDR3 is CASSQAGARAFF. CDR3 in DNA: TGTGCCAGCAGCCAAGCGGGAGCCCGAGCTTTCTTT.